Shown below are 23 T cell receptor beta chains from a single sample sequenced in a study of blood T cell repertoires in COVID-19 (dated by TCRdb to the early 2020s). Preparation of the library involved the immunoSEQ multiplex PCR assay. TCRdb carries this immuneACCESS record with in-frame sequences only. Its versions omit some clonotypes, under half of them owing to an unresolved V gene in the studies checked, with the rest unexplained. In all, the sample holds hundreds of thousands of clones, and 75% to 90% of those were seen once. Together, the top ten hold roughly 0.95% of the sample. The sequencing sample was made of PBMCs or T cells enriched from blood (not recorded which). The receptor set was obtained from a man aged 45 to 65 who had been exposed to COVID-19.

This clone turned up a few times. The V gene is TRBV5-6, the J gene TRBJ2-7, with D uncertain. This CDR3 contains 14 residues. CDR1 and CDR2 (germline): SGHDT, YYEEEE. V was clipped by 4 bases and J by 1 base, with 12 bases between them. CDR3 nucleotides: TGTGCCAGCAGCCCAGTCGGCGGATCCTACGAGCAGTACTTC. Protein: CASSPVGGSYEQYF.

The V call is TRBV12-5, the J call TRBJ2-5, with TRBD1 identical over 10 bases. CDR1 is LGHNT, CDR2 FRNRAP, per germline. V shed 1 base, J shed 4 bases, and the junction held 3 bases outside the gene matches. The CDR3 has 15 amino acids. The CDR3 protein is CASGLDGQGGETQYF. Written as DNA, the CDR3 is TGTGCTAGTGGTTTGGACGGACAGGGGGGAGAGACCCAGTACTTC. Variable domain in full (rest from reference TRBV12-5 and TRBJ2-5): DARVTQTPRHKVTEMGQEVTMRCQPILGHNTVFWYRQTMMQGLELLAYFRNRAPLDDSGMPKDRFSAEMPDATLATLKIQPSEPRDSAVYFCASGLDGQGGETQYFGPGTRLLVL.

This rearrangement joins TRBV19 to TRBJ1-3; D is possibly TRBD1 (5 bases). V was cut by 3 bases and J by 3 bases, with 12 bases left in between. In germline, CDR1 is LNHDA, CDR2 SQIVND (reference sequence). The CDR3 length is 15 residues. The CDR3 coding sequence is TGTGCCAGTAGTATGAGCTGGCAGGGTGGAAACACCATATATTTT. It specifies CASSMSWQGGNTIYF.

The genes are TRBV11-3 and TRBJ2-3, with D perhaps TRBD1 (6 bases). Germline V gives CDR1 SGHNT, CDR2 YENEEA. The V end lost 6 bases, the J end lost 0 bases, and 16 bases lay between the germline ends. The CDR3 has 16 amino acids. The CDR3 bases are TGTGCCAGCAGTAGAGGTCAGGGGTATAGCACAGATACGCAGTATTTT. This codes for CASSRGQGYSTDTQYF. Full variable domain (remainder filled in from reference TRBV11-3 and TRBJ2-3): EAGVVQSPRYKIIEKKQPVAFWCNPISGHNTLYWYLQNLGQGPELLIRYENEEAVDDSQLPKDRFSAERLKGVDSTLKIQPAELGDSAVYLCASSRGQGYSTDTQYFGPGTRLTVL.

The rearrangement uses TRBV28 and TRBJ1-2; TRBD1 agrees at 8 bases. Germline V CDR1 and CDR2: MDHEN, SYDVKM. Unmatched junction bases numbered 4, after V lost 3 bases and J lost 4 bases. The CDR3 sequence is 14 residues long. Here the CDR3 reads CASSFRGQVYGYTF. CDR3 DNA: TGTGCCAGCAGTTTCCGGGGACAGGTCTATGGCTACACCTTC.

This clone has just a few counts. The chain joins TRBV7-8 to TRBJ1-6; D gene uncertain. Germline assignment: CDR1 SGHVS and CDR2 FQNEAQ. The CDR3 is 16 amino acids. With 1 base removed from V and 13 bases from J, the gap between germline ends came to 20 bases. CDR3 in amino acids: CASSLESSEVLLPLHF. CDR3 nucleotides: TGTGCCAGCAGCTTAGAATCGAGCGAGGTGCTTTTGCCCCTCCACTTT.

The rearrangement links TRBV6-5 to TRBJ1-2; tentatively, D is TRBD1 (5 bases). The germline gives CDR1 MNHEY, CDR2 SVGAGI. This CDR3 has 14 residues. V shed 5 bases and J shed 9 bases, with 19 bases lying between them. CDR3 amino acids: CASSTGGARLSYTF. Here the CDR3 DNA reads TGTGCCAGCAGTACGGGAGGGGCTCGATTGAGCTACACCTTC.

This chain links TRBV24-1 with TRBJ2-5; weak D call: TRBD1 (6 bases). Between the trimmed V and J ends, which lost 1 base and 5 bases, there was a span of 13 bases. CDR3 length equals 15 residues. The germline V gene encodes CDR1 KGHDR and CDR2 SFDVKD. In nucleotides, the CDR3 is TGTGCCACCAGTGATTTCAGGGGTTCGGTGGAGACCCAGTACTTC. The encoded protein is CATSDFRGSVETQYF.

This clone was counted only a few times. The V gene is TRBV5-4, the J gene TRBJ2-2, with 14 bases matching TRBD2. CDR1 is SGHNT and CDR2 is YYREEE in the germline V gene (reference sequence). J gave up 6 bases and V 3 bases, and 7 bases lay outside the gene matches. The CDR3 sequence is 17 residues long. This CDR3 reads CASSWGLAGDFPGELFF. Here the CDR3 DNA reads TGTGCCAGCAGCTGGGGACTAGCGGGAGATTTTCCCGGGGAGCTGTTTTTT.

The chain combines TRBV5-1 with TRBJ2-1, with 8 bases lining up with TRBD2. The CDR3 consists of 17 residues. The germline CDR1 and CDR2 sequences are SGHRS and YFSETQ. Trimming removed 3 bases from V and 0 bases from J; junction bases left unmatched: 8. CDR3 nucleotides: TGCGCCAGCAGCTACCTTAGCGGGACCGTCTCCTACAATGAGCAGTTCTTC. Its protein product is CASSYLSGTVSYNEQFF.

V gene TRBV18 combines with J gene TRBJ2-1; TRBD2 matches 11 bases. The CDR3 extends over 18 amino acids. Trimming at V came to 3 bases and at J to 0 bases, leaving 7 bases not matched to a gene. Germline lookup yields CDR1 KGHSH and CDR2 LQKENI. The chain's CDR3 is CASSPPSGRSSSYNEQFF. The DNA for the CDR3 is TGTGCCAGCTCACCCCCTAGCGGGAGGTCGAGCTCCTACAATGAGCAGTTCTTC.

The CDR3: CASSPWTGGPWAYEQYF. The CDR3 DNA sequence: TGTGCCAGCAGCCCTTGGACAGGGGGCCCTTGGGCCTACGAGCAGTACTTC. The chain links TRBV7-9 to TRBJ2-7, with 11 bases matching TRBD1. Unmatched junction bases numbered 11, after V lost 5 bases and J lost 2 bases. Germline V gene lookup returns CDR1 SEHNR and CDR2 FQNEAQ (reference sequence). The CDR3 runs 17 residues.

The J gene is TRBJ1-6, the V gene TRBV28; D ambiguous. The V gene's germline CDR1 is MDHEN and CDR2 SYDVKM. CDR3 length: 12 residues. V shed 7 bases and J shed 3 bases, with 4 bases lying between them. The CDR3 sequence: CASIGYNSPLHF. The CDR3, as DNA: TGTGCCAGCATCGGCTATAATTCACCCCTCCACTTT.

This clone was seen only once. The same CDR3 is also encoded by other DNA sequences in this sample. The chain uses TRBV5-1 and TRBJ2-1; 9 bases map to TRBD1. The CDR3 runs 16 residues. Germline V gives CDR1 SGHRS, CDR2 YFSETQ. V lost 0 bases, J lost 4 bases, and 5 bases stayed unmatched. CDR3 loop: CASSLGWTGAYNEQFF. The CDR3 nucleotides are TGCGCCAGCAGCTTGGGTTGGACAGGGGCGTACAATGAGCAGTTCTTC. Looking up the rest from reference TRBV5-1 and TRBJ2-1 gives the full variable domain: KAGVTQTPRYLIKTRGQQVTLSCSPISGHRSVSWYQQTPGQGLQFLFEYFSETQRNKGNFPGRFSGRQFSNSRSEMNVSTLELGDSALYLCASSLGWTGAYNEQFFGPGTRLTVL.

The chain recombines TRBV4-1 with TRBJ1-1; possible D gene TRBD1, 5 bases. V shed 1 base and J shed 3 bases, with 12 bases lying between them. This CDR3 is built from 15 residues. Germline V gene data show CDR1 as MGHRA and CDR2 as YSYEKL. The chain's CDR3 is CASSQAWGVDTEAFF. The CDR3 nucleotides read TGCGCCAGCAGCCAAGCGTGGGGGGTGGACACTGAAGCTTTCTTT.

There are a few counts of this clone. This CDR3 is CAISEPAGGAYEQYV. The CDR3 DNA sequence: TGTGCCATCAGTGAACCAGCGGGAGGGGCTTACGAGCAGTACGTC. The chain carries TRBV10-3 and TRBJ2-7, with TRBD2 matching over 10 bases. The length of the CDR3 is 15 residues. Germline V gives CDR1 ENHRY, CDR2 SYGVKD. Trimming removed 3 bases from V and 4 bases from J; junction bases left unmatched: 6.

V is TRBV5-3 and J is TRBJ2-1, with D perhaps matching TRBD2 (7 bases). TRBV5-3 is an ORF, with its function uncertain. The CDR3 loop spans 17 amino acids. V was cut by 0 bases and J by 7 bases, with 20 bases left in between. The CDR3 is CARSLAQGWREWNEQFF. CDR3 in DNA: TGTGCCAGAAGCTTGGCACAGGGTTGGCGGGAGTGGAATGAGCAGTTCTTC.

The chain is built from TRBV10-1 and TRBJ1-2; unclear D gene. There are 10 residues in the CDR3. CDR1 and CDR2 from the germline V gene are WNHNN and SYGVQD (reference sequence). V lost 8 bases to trimming and J lost 13 bases, with 14 bases between them. The CDR3 sequence is CASPEPRGTF. The CDR3 nucleotides read TGCGCCAGCCCGGAGCCTCGCGGCACCTTC.

This chain links TRBV5-4 with TRBJ1-1, with a tentative D call TRBD1 (6 bases). V lost 2 bases to trimming and J lost 3 bases, with 14 bases between them. CDR1 and CDR2 from the germline V gene are SGHNT and YYREEE (reference sequence). The CDR3 covers 15 residues. DNA of the CDR3: TGTGCCAGCAGCTTTTCGGGGGGCTCATACACTGAAGCTTTCTTT. Amino acids: CASSFSGGSYTEAFF.

This CDR3 reads CASSLPLDSPLHF. CDR3 coding DNA: TGTGCCAGCAGTCTTCCCCTAGACTCACCCCTCCACTTT. The chain links TRBV6-6 to TRBJ1-6; no reliable D call. The V end lost 5 bases, the J end lost 10 bases, and 12 bases lay between the germline ends. Germline lookup yields CDR1 MNHNY and CDR2 SVGAGI (reference sequence). The CDR3 runs to 13 residues.

The chain employs TRBV19 and TRBJ1-2, with D unclear. The CDR3 is 13 residues long. The V gene's germline CDR1 is LNHDA and CDR2 SQIVND (reference sequence). V lost 6 bases, J lost 2 bases, and 10 bases lay in between. CDR3 amino acids: CASRSGGNYGYTF. The CDR3, as DNA: TGTGCCAGTAGGTCTGGAGGGAACTATGGCTACACCTTC.

This chain uses TRBV4-2 with TRBJ1-4; D ambiguous. V was cut by 2 bases and J by 0 bases, with 7 bases left in between. The CDR3 consists of 15 residues. The germline V gene has CDR1 LGHNA and CDR2 YNFKEQ. CDR3 bases: TGTGCCAGCAGCCAACTGAGGACAACTAATGAAAAACTGTTTTTT. The encoded protein is CASSQLRTTNEKLFF.

This sequence joins TRBV28 and TRBJ2-3, with a weak D call TRBD1 (6 bases). Germline assignment: CDR1 MDHEN and CDR2 SYDVKM. This CDR3 is built from 16 residues. V lost 2 bases and J lost 4, with 16 bases in between. The CDR3 sequence: CASSLPWGRGSDTQYF. The CDR3 DNA is TGTGCCAGCAGTTTACCCTGGGGCAGGGGATCAGATACGCAGTATTTT.